This T cell receptor beta chain was documented in a study of blood T cells in healthy people across ages. Through a sample-barcoded 5' primer and a J-beta primer mix, a second PCR was run for roughly 6 to 12 cycles. TCRdb processed the 5' RACE reads anew with MiXCR; each CDR3 protein has one entry. The sample lists about 780,000 distinct CDR3 sequences, 35% to 50% occurring once. CDR3 length equals 15 residues. CDR1 is MNHEY and CDR2 is SMNVEV in the germline V gene (reference sequence). Trimming took 5 bases from V and 3 from J; bases not matched to a gene: 8. The TCR originated in an elderly man in good health. Source material: blood. The chain recombines TRBV27 with TRBJ2-3; 7 nucleotides line up with TRBD1. CDR3 DNA sequence: TGTGCCAGCAGTCCTTACCAGGACAGGACAGATACGCAGTATTTT. Residues: CASSPYQDRTDTQYF.